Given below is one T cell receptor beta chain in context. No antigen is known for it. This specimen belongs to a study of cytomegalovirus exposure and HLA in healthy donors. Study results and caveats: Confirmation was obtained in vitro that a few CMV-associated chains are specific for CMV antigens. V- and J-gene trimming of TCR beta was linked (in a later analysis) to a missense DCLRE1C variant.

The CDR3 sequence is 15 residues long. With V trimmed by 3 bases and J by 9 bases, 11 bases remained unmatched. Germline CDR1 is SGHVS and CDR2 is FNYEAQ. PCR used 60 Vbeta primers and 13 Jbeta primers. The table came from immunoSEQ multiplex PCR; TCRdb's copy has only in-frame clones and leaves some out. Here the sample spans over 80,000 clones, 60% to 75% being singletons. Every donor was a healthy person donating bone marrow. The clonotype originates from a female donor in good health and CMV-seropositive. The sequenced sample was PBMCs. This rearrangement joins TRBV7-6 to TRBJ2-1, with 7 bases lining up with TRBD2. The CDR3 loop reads CASSFGRERSREQFF. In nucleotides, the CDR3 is TGTGCCAGCAGCTTTGGGCGGGAGAGGTCGCGTGAGCAGTTCTTC.